Each of the 23 T cell receptor beta chains below was sequenced from the same sample in a study of CD8 T cells in ankylosing spondylitis. TCRdb recomputed calls from the 5' RACE reads with MiXCR, one row per CDR3 protein. The table has roughly 670,000 distinct CDR3 sequences, roughly 20% seen once. Whole-study findings and limits: One TCR beta motif, made up of eight or nine highly homologous variants, appeared characteristic of ankylosing spondylitis blood.

No antigen has been identified for these receptors. The sequenced material came from blood, either unsorted or a sorted T cell fraction (not recorded which). Receptors originate from a male donor with ankylosing spondylitis.

The gene calls are TRBV15 and TRBJ2-5; D is unresolved. V shed 0 bases and J shed 1 base, with 12 bases lying between them. The CDR3 runs 16 residues. Germline assignment: CDR1 LNHNV and CDR2 YYDKDF (reference sequence). The CDR3 region is CATSREIGRSQETQYF. CDR3 DNA: TGTGCCACCAGCAGAGAGATCGGGCGTTCCCAAGAGACCCAGTACTTC.

This clonotype was seen more than once but under ten times. V gene TRBV29-1 combines with J gene TRBJ1-1; maybe TRBD1 (5 bases). This CDR3 is 15 amino acids long. CDR1 is SQVTM, CDR2 ANQGSEA, per germline. Deletions cut 4 bases from V and 1 base from J, with 16 bases between. CDR3 region: CSVVQFRDGNTEAFF. The DNA of the CDR3 is TGCAGCGTTGTTCAATTCAGGGATGGGAACACTGAAGCTTTCTTT.

This chain uses TRBV5-4 with TRBJ2-3, with 8 bases fitting TRBD2. In germline, CDR1 is SGHNT, CDR2 YYREEE (reference sequence). The CDR3 is 16 residues long. J was trimmed by 4 bases and V by 4 bases; bases with no gene match: 11. The CDR3 DNA follows: TGTGCCAGCAGCCGATATATGTCGGGAGGGTCAGATACGCAGTATTTT. This sequence encodes CASSRYMSGGSDTQYF.

In its sample, this clonotype was seen once. V usage is TRBV7-8 and J usage is TRBJ2-4; no reliable D call. CDR1 and CDR2 (germline): SGHVS, FQNEAQ. Trimming stripped 1 base from V and 3 bases from J, with 7 bases between. The CDR3 is 14 residues long. The DNA of the CDR3 is TGTGCCAGCAGCTTAGGGGCCAGCAAAAACATTCAGTACTTC. Amino acids: CASSLGASKNIQYF. Variable domain in full (rest from reference TRBV7-8 and TRBJ2-4): GAGVSQSPRYKVAKRGQDVALRCDPISGHVSLFWYQQALGQGPEFLTYFQNEAQLDKSGLPSDRFFAERPEGSVSTLKIQRTQQEDSAVYLCASSLGASKNIQYFGAGTRLSVL.

The rearrangement joins TRBV28 to TRBJ2-3, with a possible D match to TRBD2 (6 bases). The CDR3 contains 17 residues. V shed 0 bases and J shed 5 bases, with 18 bases lying between them. Germline lookup yields CDR1 MDHEN and CDR2 SYDVKM. CDR3 in DNA: TGTGCCAGCAGTTTATGGGAGCGGGCCCAAGAGGGAGATACGCAGTATTTT. Its translation: CASSLWERAQEGDTQYF.

The V and J genes are TRBV10-3 and TRBJ2-1; the match to TRBD2 covers 7 bases. Per germline, CDR1 ENHRY and CDR2 SYGVKD. V lost 7 bases, J lost 2 bases, and 8 bases stayed unmatched. CDR3 length equals 15 residues. In DNA, the CDR3 is TGTGCCATCAAGCCGGGGGGTAGCCCCTACAATGAGCAGTTCTTC. This codes for CAIKPGGSPYNEQFF.

In this sample, this clonotype turned up a few times. J is TRBJ1-1 and V is TRBV29-1, with D maybe TRBD1 (5 bases). Germline V gene sequence: CDR1 SQVTM, CDR2 ANQGSEA. Trimming pared 4 bases from V and 5 bases from J, leaving 14 bases between. There are 13 residues in the CDR3. The chain's CDR3 is CSVGDLVRTEAFF. DNA for the CDR3: TGCAGCGTTGGGGACTTGGTTCGAACTGAAGCTTTCTTT.

This clonotype was counted between two and nine times. The chain links TRBV28 to TRBJ2-3; 10 bases are shared with TRBD1. The germline gives CDR1 MDHEN, CDR2 SYDVKM. The CDR3 sequence is 16 residues long. V was clipped by 5 bases and J by 4 bases; unmatched bases: 9. CDR3 nucleotide sequence: TGTGCCAGCAGTGCACAGACAGGGGGCTCTGCAGATACGCAGTATTTT. Amino acid sequence: CASSAQTGGSADTQYF.

This clonotype has at least ten counts. The chain combines TRBV5-1 with TRBJ1-4; D not certain. Germline CDR1 is SGHRS and CDR2 is YFSETQ. Trimming removed 0 bases from V and 8 bases from J, with 11 bases in between. The CDR3 is 14 residues long. In DNA, the CDR3 is TGCGCCAGCAGCTTGGAGACGCGCGGGGAAAAACTGTTTTTT. It yields the protein CASSLETRGEKLFF.

This clonotype was observed a few times. V usage is TRBV20-1 and J usage is TRBJ2-2; D is ambiguous. The CDR3 covers 13 residues. Germline-derived CDR1 and CDR2 are DFQATT and SNEGSKA (reference sequence). Trimming stripped 3 bases from V and 4 bases from J, with 9 bases between. CDR3 loop: CSASRPGTGELFF. CDR3 sequence (DNA): TGCAGTGCTAGCAGGCCGGGCACCGGGGAGCTGTTTTTT.

The rearrangement uses TRBV18 and TRBJ1-2, with D maybe TRBD1 (5 bases). V shed 1 base and J shed 3 bases, with 9 bases lying between them. The germline V gene encodes CDR1 KGHSH and CDR2 LQKENI. This CDR3 has 14 amino acids. The DNA of the CDR3 is TGTGCCAGCTCACCACGACGGGACCACTATGGCTACACCTTC. Residues: CASSPRRDHYGYTF. Drawing the rest from reference TRBV18 and TRBJ1-2, the complete variable domain is NAGVMQNPRHLVRRRGQEARLRCSPMKGHSHVYWYRQLPEEGLKFMVYLQKENIIDESGMPKERFSAEFPKEGPSILRIQQVVRGDSAAYFCASSPRRDHYGYTFGSGTRLTVV.

The chain carries TRBV11-3 and TRBJ2-1; D is undetermined. V was cut by 6 bases and J by 15 bases, with 15 bases left in between. In germline, CDR1 is SGHNT, CDR2 YENEEA. This CDR3 comprises 11 residues. CDR3 nucleotide sequence: TGTGCCAGCAGTTCTGAGAAAAATCTGTTCTTC. This codes for CASSSEKNLFF.

The chain joins TRBV18 to TRBJ2-5; a weak D match, TRBD1 (5 bases). The V end was cut by 7 bases, the J end by 1 base, with 13 bases between. The CDR3 spans 14 residues. Germline CDR1 reads KGHSH; CDR2 reads LQKENI. CDR3: CASLDRTTQETQYF. CDR3 DNA sequence: TGTGCCAGCTTAGACAGAACCACCCAAGAGACCCAGTACTTC.

This clonotype has a handful of counts. V usage is TRBV9 and J usage is TRBJ2-3, with 10 nucleotides matching TRBD2. Germline V CDR1 and CDR2: SGDLS, YYNGEE. CDR3 size: 18 residues. V was pared by 4 bases and J by 0 bases, with 11 bases of the junction left unmatched. The chain's CDR3 is CASSRGSGGARSTDTQYF. The CDR3 bases are TGTGCCAGCAGCCGGGGCAGCGGGGGGGCCCGAAGCACAGATACGCAGTATTTT.

The chain recombines TRBV29-1 with TRBJ2-1, with 8 positions matching TRBD1. This CDR3 is 12 amino acids long. Trimming took 7 bases from V and 6 from J; bases not matched to a gene: 5. The V gene's germline CDR1 is SQVTM and CDR2 ANQGSEA. Written as DNA, the CDR3 is TGCAGCGGCAGGGGGCTCGGCAATGAGCAGTTCTTC. Translated, it gives CSGRGLGNEQFF.

A few counts support this clonotype. The V call is TRBV12-3 or TRBV12-4, the J call TRBJ1-3; 7 nucleotides agree with TRBD1. CDR3 length: 13 amino acids. V gave up 6 bases and J gave up 7 bases; unmatched junction bases: 6. CDR3 DNA: TGTGCCAGCAGACCCCGACAGGGTAACACCATATATTTT. Its protein product is CASRPRQGNTIYF.

The chain uses TRBV3-1 and TRBJ1-5, with 7 positions matching TRBD1. Trimming took 4 bases from V and 2 from J; bases not matched to a gene: 17. Germline CDR1 is LGHDT and CDR2 is YNNKEL (reference sequence). The CDR3 consists of 19 residues. The CDR3: CASSLRRMRHDRGNQPQHF. The CDR3 DNA is TGTGCCAGCAGCCTCCGTAGGATGAGACACGACAGGGGCAATCAGCCCCAGCATTTT.

This clonotype was detected ten times or more. The CDR3: CASSPDRGFGNQPQHF. The CDR3 DNA reads as TGTGCCAGCAGTCCGGACAGGGGGTTCGGCAATCAGCCCCAGCATTTT. The genes are TRBV12-3 or TRBV12-4 and TRBJ1-5, with 10 bases identical to TRBD1. Unmatched junction bases numbered 6, after V lost 5 bases and J lost 2 bases. The length of the CDR3 is 16 residues.

This clonotype was picked up a small number of times. The chain couples TRBV14 to TRBJ1-1; D may be TRBD1 (6 bases). This CDR3 is built from 19 residues. Trimming cost V 0 bases and J 3 bases, with 23 bases left between them. The germline gives CDR1 SGHDN, CDR2 FVKESK. CDR3 in amino acids: CASSQEGLLLGGLDTEAFF. The CDR3 coding sequence is TGTGCCAGCAGCCAAGAGGGTCTGTTGCTTGGGGGGCTGGACACTGAAGCTTTCTTT.

The V call is TRBV28, the J call TRBJ1-2; unclear D gene. CDR3 length: 14 residues. The ends were cut back, 3 bases at V and 0 bases at J, with 8 bases in the middle. Germline CDR1 MDHEN, CDR2 SYDVKM. The CDR3 DNA reads as TGTGCCAGCAGTTTTCACGGTACTAACTATGGCTACACCTTC. Encoded protein: CASSFHGTNYGYTF.

V and J are TRBV5-6 and TRBJ1-1; no firm D call. CDR1 and CDR2 (germline): SGHDT, YYEEEE. V gave up 0 bases and J gave up 6 bases, with 18 bases separating them. The CDR3 runs 16 residues. The chain's CDR3 is CASSLALGRGPPEAFF. The CDR3, as DNA: TGTGCCAGCAGCTTGGCTTTAGGCCGTGGCCCCCCTGAAGCTTTCTTT. Combining the CDR3 with reference TRBV5-6 and TRBJ1-1 gives the whole variable domain DAGVTQSPTHLIKTRGQQVTLRCSPKSGHDTVSWYQQALGQGPQFIFQYYEEEERQRGNFPDRFSGHQFPNYSSELNVNALLLGDSALYLCASSLALGRGPPEAFFGQGTRLTVV.

This clonotype was seen a few times. The chain joins TRBV5-1 to TRBJ1-2; possible D gene TRBD1, 5 bases. The CDR3 length is 13 residues. V lost 6 bases and J 4 bases, leaving 13 bases between the germline ends. Germline CDR1 and CDR2: SGHRS and YFSETQ. The CDR3: CASNTVQGYGYTF. The CDR3 nucleotides read TGCGCCAGCAACACGGTCCAGGGCTATGGCTACACCTTC.

The chain combines TRBV2 with TRBJ1-1; 7 bases are shared with TRBD1. The CDR3 runs 16 residues. The V gene's germline CDR1 is SNHLY and CDR2 FYNNEI. The V and J ends lost 3 bases and 5 bases, in that order; junction bases with no gene match: 12. Here the CDR3 DNA reads TGTGCCAGCAGTGAGGGCAGGGGGGCCAGGAGGACTGAAGCTTTCTTT. Translating gives CASSEGRGARRTEAFF.